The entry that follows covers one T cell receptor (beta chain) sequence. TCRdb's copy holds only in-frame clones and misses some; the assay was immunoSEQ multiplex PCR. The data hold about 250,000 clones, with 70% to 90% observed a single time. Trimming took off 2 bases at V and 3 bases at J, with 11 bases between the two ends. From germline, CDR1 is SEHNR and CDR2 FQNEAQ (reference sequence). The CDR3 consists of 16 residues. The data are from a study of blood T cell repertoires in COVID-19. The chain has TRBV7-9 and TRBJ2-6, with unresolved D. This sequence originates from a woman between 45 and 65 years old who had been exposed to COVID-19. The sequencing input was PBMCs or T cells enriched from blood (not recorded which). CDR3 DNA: TGTGCCAGCAGCTTAAGTACTTTCGGTGGGGCCAACGTCCTGACTTTC. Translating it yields CASSLSTFGGANVLTF.